This TCR beta chain was documented in a study of vaccination effects on CD4 cells after COVID-19. Study-wide results and limits: Clones of infection and vaccine origin contracted markedly late after vaccination.

An approximately 10-day culture period preceded the isolation of CD4+ T cells. Each participant received a vaccine that was either BNT162b2 or mRNA-1273, given as two doses. Assay used: immunoSEQ multiplex PCR; TCRdb lists only in-frame clones, some missing. The sample consists of tens of thousands of clones, 73% of them appearing once. V lost 0 bases, J lost 12 bases, and 14 bases stayed unmatched. Germline V gene data show CDR1 as SGDLS and CDR2 as YYNGEE. The CDR3 spans 17 residues. This clone was seen more than once but under ten times. Its target is unknown. The receptor was isolated from a human donor who received a COVID-19 vaccine. The chain is built from TRBV9 and TRBJ1-6, with 8 bases identical to TRBD1. Sequenced here: CD4+ T cells from PBMCs cultured without peptide, sampled after COVID-19 vaccination. The CDR3 DNA reads TGTGCCAGCAGCGTAGGATGGTGGGGACAGGAGTTAGGACCCCTCCACTTT. Encoded protein: CASSVGWWGQELGPLHF.